One T cell receptor (beta chain) is described in this entry. This clone was detected once. Its specific antigen is unknown. Within one base of it there is no much larger clone, and no base qualities were kept. Whole blood was collected in K2EDTA tubes by collaborating institutions according to the institutions' own protocols. Collaborator samples were shipped for TCRbeta analysis as frozen whole blood, isolated PBMCs, or DNA extracted from either sample type. This record comes from a study of blood T cell repertoires in COVID-19 (dated by TCRdb to 2018 to 2020). Study-level background: Samples covering the acute and convalescent phases of COVID-19 were provided by collaborators in the United States, Italy and Spain. The samples were drawn from the first 160 participants of the ongoing ImmuneRACE study and from about 1,200 subjects provided by 6 global collaborators. The dataset comprised deeply sampled blood TCRbeta repertoires from subjects exposed to, actively infected with, or recovered from COVID-19. A de-identified subject ID, COVID-19 status, age in years and sex were almost always included in the sample metadata. Where HLA class I and class II types were available, the types were taken from metadata supplied by the sample provider, not from assay-based typing. The repertoires were made available in a free public database intended to serve as a resource for research on the immune response to SARS-CoV-2. The prospective study material was composed of cDNA or gDNA derived from T cells, B-cell-depleted T cells, or PBMCs.

What the study reported, not specific to this receptor: Clinical and demographic metadata were provided uncurated, with the amount varying by source and participant.

Unmatched junction bases come to 25, with V trimmed by 7 bases and J by 5 bases. Including cysteine and phenylalanine, the CDR3 has 19 amino acids. Only CDR3 DNA remains: 57 bases, in frame from the first base. The germline V gene (reference sequence) supplies CDR1 MNHEY and CDR2 SMNVEV. TCRbeta CDR3 regions were amplified from genomic DNA using the immunoSEQ Assay, a bias-controlled multiplex PCR. The study's own analysis went as follows. Nucleated cell counts per sample were estimated from amplification of reference gene primers within the assay. To quantify the absolute abundance of each unique TCRbeta CDR3 rearrangement, sequence reads were collapsed and filtered. For each sample, productive Simpson clonality was calculated as the square root of Simpson's diversity index over productive rearrangements. Held by TCRdb, this immuneACCESS table contains in-frame sequences only and omits some clones. Under half of the omission traces to an unresolved V gene where checked; the cause of the rest is unknown. V, J and clone size derive from that table, while D and trimming were established from the DNA sequence. The sample has 90,000 to 120,000 clones on record, around 89% of them singletons. The top ten constitute about 32% of the sample.

The sample was peripheral blood. The clonotype comes from a woman of 80 years or more with acute or convalescent COVID-19. Recombination connected TRBV27 to TRBJ2-7; 8 bases in the middle match TRBD1. This receptor carries the CDR3 CASTVWLSDRVAFSNEQYF. The nucleotides read TGTGCCAGCACTGTTTGGTTATCGGACAGGGTGGCCTTTAGCAACGAGCAGTACTTC.